The rows below give T cell receptor beta chains drawn from one sample of a study of shared clonotypes between healthy human individuals. Clones were sequenced by immunoSEQ multiplex PCR, and TCRdb holds only the in-frame ones, with some missing. The repertoire holds under 850,000 clones, with over 90% as singletons. The sequenced material came from naive CD8+ T cells sorted from blood. These receptors all come from a man in his thirties or forties in good health. Both conserved end residues are part of each CDR3. Each record gives: J gene, V gene, D gene, clone size, CDR3 protein, CDR3 DNA. D genes are given only for firm matches. Only part of the rows carry a size: once, few, many, or a class if the clone is expanded.

j_call: TRBJ2-2; v_call: TRBV2; d_call: TRBD1; clone_size: once; cdr3_aa: CATDRGLTGELFF; cdr3_nt: TGTGCCACCGACAGGGGGCTCACCGGGGAGCTGTTTTTT
j_call: TRBJ2-7; v_call: TRBV7-9; d_call: .; clone_size: few; cdr3_aa: CASSLVGGGEDYEQYF; cdr3_nt: TGTGCCAGCAGCTTAGTTGGTGGCGGGGAAGACTACGAGCAGTACTTC
j_call: TRBJ1-1; v_call: TRBV21-1; d_call: .; clone_size: .; cdr3_aa: CASSNGRDPTEAFF; cdr3_nt: TGTGCCAGCAGCAACGGCAGGGACCCCACTGAAGCTTTCTTT
j_call: TRBJ2-2; v_call: TRBV7-9; d_call: .; clone_size: .; cdr3_aa: CASSLGRGLRGTGELFF; cdr3_nt: TGTGCCAGCAGCTTAGGTCGCGGACTCCGGGGGACCGGGGAGCTGTTTTTT
j_call: TRBJ2-2; v_call: TRBV27; d_call: .; clone_size: .; cdr3_aa: CASSFSWYDTGELFF; cdr3_nt: TGTGCCAGCAGTTTTTCTTGGTATGACACCGGGGAGCTGTTTTTT
j_call: TRBJ2-1; v_call: TRBV5-6; d_call: .; clone_size: once; cdr3_aa: CASSLALTDYEQFF; cdr3_nt: TGTGCCAGCAGCTTAGCCTTAACGGATTATGAGCAGTTCTTC
j_call: TRBJ1-4; v_call: TRBV11-2; d_call: .; clone_size: .; cdr3_aa: CASSFNTGPINEKLFF; cdr3_nt: TGTGCCAGCAGCTTTAATACGGGGCCGATTAATGAAAAACTGTTTTTT
j_call: TRBJ2-7; v_call: TRBV4-1; d_call: .; clone_size: .; cdr3_aa: CASSQDVGDEQYF; cdr3_nt: TGCGCCAGCAGCCAAGATGTAGGTGACGAGCAGTACTTC
j_call: TRBJ1-2; v_call: TRBV28; d_call: .; clone_size: .; cdr3_aa: CASSLSVGGQYGYTF; cdr3_nt: TGTGCCAGCAGTTTATCGGTTGGAGGCCAGTATGGCTACACCTTC
j_call: TRBJ2-1; v_call: TRBV27; d_call: .; clone_size: .; cdr3_aa: CASSSGGIPTYNEQFF; cdr3_nt: TGTGCCAGCAGTTCAGGCGGGATCCCTACTTACAATGAGCAGTTCTTC
j_call: TRBJ2-1; v_call: TRBV29-1; d_call: TRBD2; clone_size: .; cdr3_aa: CSVGLAGYNEQFF; cdr3_nt: TGCAGCGTTGGACTAGCGGGGTACAATGAGCAGTTCTTC
j_call: TRBJ2-5; v_call: TRBV7-6; d_call: TRBD2; clone_size: .; cdr3_aa: CASSLMYMASGSGETQYF; cdr3_nt: TGTGCCAGCAGCTTAATGTATATGGCTAGCGGGAGTGGAGAGACCCAGTACTTC
j_call: TRBJ2-7; v_call: TRBV11-2; d_call: .; clone_size: once; cdr3_aa: CASSGVPYEQYF; cdr3_nt: TGTGCCAGCTCAGGGGTTCCCTACGAGCAGTACTTC
j_call: TRBJ2-5; v_call: TRBV5-5; d_call: TRBD2; clone_size: once; cdr3_aa: CASSLELAGVETQYF; cdr3_nt: TGTGCCAGCAGCTTGGAACTAGCGGGAGTGGAGACCCAGTACTTC
j_call: TRBJ1-4; v_call: TRBV9; d_call: TRBD1; clone_size: .; cdr3_aa: CASSDTGGGNEKLFF; cdr3_nt: TGTGCCAGCAGCGACACAGGGGGCGGAAATGAAAAACTGTTTTTT
j_call: TRBJ2-1; v_call: TRBV7-9; d_call: .; clone_size: .; cdr3_aa: CASSPEWAGQEQFF; cdr3_nt: TGTGCCAGCAGCCCCGAATGGGCAGGACAGGAGCAGTTCTTC
j_call: TRBJ1-1; v_call: TRBV21-1; d_call: .; clone_size: .; cdr3_aa: CASSQYRVWDTEAFF; cdr3_nt: TGTGCCAGCAGCCAATACAGGGTTTGGGACACTGAAGCTTTCTTT
j_call: TRBJ2-1; v_call: TRBV19; d_call: TRBD2; clone_size: .; cdr3_aa: CASRMTSGSYNEQFF; cdr3_nt: TGTGCCAGTAGGATGACTAGCGGATCCTACAATGAGCAGTTCTTC
j_call: TRBJ1-1; v_call: TRBV10-3; d_call: .; clone_size: once; cdr3_aa: CATETEMNTEAFF; cdr3_nt: TGTGCCACGGAGACTGAAATGAACACTGAAGCTTTCTTT
j_call: TRBJ2-7; v_call: TRBV10-2; d_call: .; clone_size: .; cdr3_aa: CASRTNSKPGYEQYF; cdr3_nt: TGCGCCAGCAGGACCAACTCGAAGCCGGGCTACGAGCAGTACTTC
j_call: TRBJ2-1; v_call: TRBV28; d_call: TRBD2; clone_size: .; cdr3_aa: CASSSGLAGGNNEQFF; cdr3_nt: TGTGCCAGCAGTTCTGGACTAGCGGGAGGGAACAATGAGCAGTTCTTC
j_call: TRBJ1-5; v_call: TRBV6-1; d_call: .; clone_size: few; cdr3_aa: CASSDRVNQPQHF; cdr3_nt: TGTGCCAGCAGTGATAGGGTGAATCAGCCCCAGCATTTT
j_call: TRBJ2-1; v_call: TRBV5-1; d_call: TRBD2; clone_size: .; cdr3_aa: CASSSSSGSSYNEQFF; cdr3_nt: TGCGCCAGCAGCTCCTCCAGCGGGAGCTCCTACAATGAGCAGTTCTTC
j_call: TRBJ1-5; v_call: TRBV9; d_call: .; clone_size: .; cdr3_aa: CASSPHGGGNQPQHF; cdr3_nt: TGTGCCAGCAGCCCCCATGGTGGGGGCAATCAGCCCCAGCATTTT
j_call: TRBJ2-1; v_call: TRBV7-9; d_call: .; clone_size: .; cdr3_aa: CASSSLGGAPFNEQFF; cdr3_nt: TGTGCCAGCAGCTCGTTAGGAGGGGCGCCGTTCAATGAGCAGTTCTTC
j_call: TRBJ2-7; v_call: TRBV27; d_call: TRBD2; clone_size: .; cdr3_aa: CASSEYSGTALRGQYF; cdr3_nt: TGTGCCAGCAGTGAGTATAGCGGGACCGCCCTACGTGGGCAGTACTTC
j_call: TRBJ2-7; v_call: TRBV6-5; d_call: TRBD1; clone_size: .; cdr3_aa: CASSYSRGRMGEQYF; cdr3_nt: TGTGCCAGCAGTTACTCCAGGGGGCGGATGGGAGAGCAGTACTTC
j_call: TRBJ2-7; v_call: TRBV7-9; d_call: .; clone_size: few; cdr3_aa: CASRPPGAYEQYF; cdr3_nt: TGTGCCAGCAGACCGCCCGGGGCCTACGAGCAGTACTTC
j_call: TRBJ2-7; v_call: TRBV28; d_call: .; clone_size: .; cdr3_aa: CASSLHTGAPKYEQYF; cdr3_nt: TGTGCCAGCAGTTTACACACGGGTGCCCCCAAGTACGAGCAGTACTTC
j_call: TRBJ2-1; v_call: TRBV2; d_call: .; clone_size: once; cdr3_aa: CASSEARRGGDEQFF; cdr3_nt: TGTGCCAGCAGTGAAGCGCGAAGGGGCGGTGATGAGCAGTTCTTC
j_call: TRBJ1-1; v_call: TRBV6-1; d_call: .; clone_size: .; cdr3_aa: CASSVPTNTEAFF; cdr3_nt: TGTGCCAGCAGTGTTCCAACGAACACTGAAGCTTTCTTT
j_call: TRBJ2-1; v_call: TRBV2; d_call: .; clone_size: once; cdr3_aa: CASSPAFWSEQFF; cdr3_nt: TGTGCCAGCAGTCCTGCTTTTTGGTCTGAGCAGTTCTTC
j_call: TRBJ2-1; v_call: TRBV7-2; d_call: .; clone_size: .; cdr3_aa: CASSSPGRTTYNEQFF; cdr3_nt: TGTGCCAGCAGCTCTCCGGGACGGACGACCTACAATGAGCAGTTCTTC
j_call: TRBJ2-1; v_call: TRBV27; d_call: .; clone_size: .; cdr3_aa: CASIGTSGYNEQFF; cdr3_nt: TGTGCCAGCATAGGTACGTCAGGGTACAATGAGCAGTTCTTC
j_call: TRBJ2-7; v_call: TRBV27; d_call: .; clone_size: .; cdr3_aa: CASSPSDLTYEQYF; cdr3_nt: TGTGCCAGCAGTCCCTCAGACTTAACCTACGAGCAGTACTTC
j_call: TRBJ2-3; v_call: TRBV28; d_call: .; clone_size: .; cdr3_aa: CASSLRSGAGTDTQYF; cdr3_nt: TGTGCCAGCAGTTTACGGTCGGGGGCGGGAACAGATACGCAGTATTTT
j_call: TRBJ2-3; v_call: TRBV4-3; d_call: TRBD1; clone_size: once; cdr3_aa: CASSQDLTGGLGDTQYF; cdr3_nt: TGCGCCAGCAGCCAAGATCTGACAGGGGGCCTTGGAGATACGCAGTATTTT
j_call: TRBJ2-7; v_call: TRBV2; d_call: TRBD2; clone_size: .; cdr3_aa: CASKVGTSDYEQYF; cdr3_nt: TGTGCCAGCAAAGTCGGGACTAGCGATTACGAGCAGTACTTC
j_call: TRBJ1-2; v_call: TRBV14; d_call: .; clone_size: .; cdr3_aa: CASSHLKTGSNYGYTF; cdr3_nt: TGTGCCAGCAGCCACCTTAAGACAGGTTCTAACTATGGCTACACCTTC
j_call: TRBJ1-2; v_call: TRBV28; d_call: .; clone_size: .; cdr3_aa: CASSLSGVGYTF; cdr3_nt: TGTGCCAGCAGTTTATCCGGGGTTGGCTACACCTTC
j_call: TRBJ2-7; v_call: TRBV4-1; d_call: TRBD1; clone_size: .; cdr3_aa: CASSLMTGGGYEQYF; cdr3_nt: TGCGCCAGCAGCCTTATGACAGGGGGCGGGTACGAGCAGTACTTC
j_call: TRBJ2-1; v_call: TRBV11-3; d_call: .; clone_size: once; cdr3_aa: CASSLAGVGLRNEQFF; cdr3_nt: TGTGCCAGCAGCTTAGCGGGAGTGGGTCTAAGGAATGAGCAGTTCTTC